The following is a T cell receptor (beta chain) sequence with its context. Its antigen is unknown. This specimen comes from a study of shared clonotypes between healthy human individuals. Whole-study findings and limits: Even with large depth, rarefaction showed that sorted-subset sequencing was incomplete. Only blood samples were collected, and tissue repertoires likely differ.

TCRdb's copy holds only in-frame clones and misses some; the assay was immunoSEQ multiplex PCR. This sample has around 2.1 million clones, with approximately 94% found just once. This TCR was sampled from a man aged 18-30 years in good health. Material: naive CD4+ T cells sorted from blood. Indicated subset: CD45RA+ positively selected.

In nucleotides, the CDR3 is TGTGCCAGTAGTCCAGAGACAGGGGGCAAGTATAATTCACCCCTCCACTTT. It yields the protein CASSPETGGKYNSPLHF. The V and J genes are TRBV19 and TRBJ1-6; 10 nucleotides align to TRBD1. The CDR3 loop spans 17 amino acids. Trimming removed 5 bases from V and 4 bases from J; junction bases left unmatched: 8. Germline V gives CDR1 LNHDA, CDR2 SQIVND (reference sequence).